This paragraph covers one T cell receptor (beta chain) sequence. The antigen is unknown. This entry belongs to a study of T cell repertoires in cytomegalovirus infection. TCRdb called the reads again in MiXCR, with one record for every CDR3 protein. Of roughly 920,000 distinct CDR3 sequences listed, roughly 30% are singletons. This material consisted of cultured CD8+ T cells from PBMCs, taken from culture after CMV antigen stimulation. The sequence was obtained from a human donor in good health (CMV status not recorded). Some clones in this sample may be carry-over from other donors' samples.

In nucleotides, the CDR3 is TGTGCCATCAGAGAGGTTCCGACACAACGACCTAACCCCTCTGGGGCCAACGTCCTGACTTTC. Its translation is CAIREVPTQRPNPSGANVLTF. The genes are TRBV10-3 and TRBJ2-6, with D unclear. CDR1 and CDR2 from the germline V gene are ENHRY and SYGVKD. V dropped 6 bases and J dropped 0 bases, with 27 bases sitting between them. The CDR3 loop spans 21 amino acids.